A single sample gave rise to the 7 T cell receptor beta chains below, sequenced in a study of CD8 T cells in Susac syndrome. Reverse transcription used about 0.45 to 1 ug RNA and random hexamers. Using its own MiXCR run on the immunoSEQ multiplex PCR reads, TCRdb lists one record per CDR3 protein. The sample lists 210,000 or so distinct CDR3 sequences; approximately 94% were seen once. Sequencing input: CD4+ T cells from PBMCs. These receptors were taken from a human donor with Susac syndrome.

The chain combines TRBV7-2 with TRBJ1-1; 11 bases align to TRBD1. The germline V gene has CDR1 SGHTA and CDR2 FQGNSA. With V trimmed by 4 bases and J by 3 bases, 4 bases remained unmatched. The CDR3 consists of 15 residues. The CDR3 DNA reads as TGTGCCAGCAGCTCGTGGACAGGGGGCTACACTGAAGCTTTCTTT. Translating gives CASSSWTGGYTEAFF.

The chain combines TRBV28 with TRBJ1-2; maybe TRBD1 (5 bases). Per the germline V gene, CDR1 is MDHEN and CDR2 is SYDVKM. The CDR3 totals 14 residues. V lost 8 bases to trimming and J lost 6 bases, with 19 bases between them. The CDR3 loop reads CASPMGGVGDGYTF. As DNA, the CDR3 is TGTGCCAGCCCTATGGGGGGTGTTGGGGATGGCTACACCTTC.

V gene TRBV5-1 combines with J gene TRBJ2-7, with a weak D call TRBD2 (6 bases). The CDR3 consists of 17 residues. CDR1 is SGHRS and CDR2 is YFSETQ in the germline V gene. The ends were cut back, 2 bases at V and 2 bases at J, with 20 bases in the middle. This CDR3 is CASSFNLGGAKTYEQYF. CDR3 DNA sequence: TGCGCCAGCAGCTTCAATTTAGGAGGGGCTAAGACCTACGAGCAGTACTTC.

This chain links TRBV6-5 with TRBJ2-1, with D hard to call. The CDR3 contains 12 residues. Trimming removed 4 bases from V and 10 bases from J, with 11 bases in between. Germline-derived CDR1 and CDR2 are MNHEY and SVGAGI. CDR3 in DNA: TGTGCCAGCAGTTCCTTAGCTGACGAGCAGTTCTTC. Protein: CASSSLADEQFF.

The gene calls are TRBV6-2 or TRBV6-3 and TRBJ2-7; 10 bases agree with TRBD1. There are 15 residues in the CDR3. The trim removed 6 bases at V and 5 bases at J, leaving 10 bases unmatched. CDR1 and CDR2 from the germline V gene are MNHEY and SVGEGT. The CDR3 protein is CASSRETGGSHEQYF. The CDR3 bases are TGTGCCAGCAGCAGAGAGACAGGGGGCTCTCACGAGCAGTACTTC.

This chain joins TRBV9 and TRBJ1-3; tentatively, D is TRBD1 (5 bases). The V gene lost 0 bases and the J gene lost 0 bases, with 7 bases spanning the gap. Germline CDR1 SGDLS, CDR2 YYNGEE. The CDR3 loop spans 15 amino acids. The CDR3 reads CASSVEGASGNTIYF. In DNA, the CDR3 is TGTGCCAGCAGCGTAGAAGGGGCCTCTGGAAACACCATATATTTT.

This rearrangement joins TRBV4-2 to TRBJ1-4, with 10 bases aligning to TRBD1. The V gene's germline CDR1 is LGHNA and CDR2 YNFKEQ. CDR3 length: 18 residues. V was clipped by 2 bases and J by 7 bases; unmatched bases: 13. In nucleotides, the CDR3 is TGTGCCAGCAGCCAAAATCGACAGGGGGCTGAGGTTGGTGAAAAACTGTTTTTT. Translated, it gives CASSQNRQGAEVGEKLFF.